One sample yielded the 27 T cell receptor beta chains listed below, sequenced in a study of spatial heterogeneity in lung cancer. MiXCR, applied by TCRdb to the 5' RACE reads, yields one record per CDR3 protein. The sample lists around 120,000 distinct CDR3 sequences, 12% occurring once. Time point indicated: blood at routine non-recurrence follow-up after resection. Whole RNA obtained from tumor, nontumor lung or frozen PBMC underwent sequencing without sorting. Sequencing was performed on PBMCs, taken at follow-up. All receptors come from a male donor with early-stage non-small cell lung cancer.

The chain links TRBV6-5 to TRBJ2-7, with TRBD2 as a possible D gene (6 bases). The germline CDR1 and CDR2 sequences are MNHEY and SVGAGI. V lost 6 bases to trimming and J lost 4 bases, with 16 bases between them. CDR3 length equals 14 residues. The chain's CDR3 is CASRRESGDYEQYF. The CDR3, as DNA: TGTGCCAGCAGACGGGAGTCCGGAGATTACGAGCAGTACTTC.

This chain connects TRBV5-1 to TRBJ2-5; 7 positions match TRBD1. Unmatched junction bases numbered 16, after V lost 4 bases and J lost 4 bases. The V gene's germline CDR1 is SGHRS and CDR2 YFSETQ. The CDR3 covers 17 residues. The DNA for the CDR3 is TGCGCCAGCAGCGTTGGACTCCGACAGGGTTATCGAGAGACCCAGTACTTC. This codes for CASSVGLRQGYRETQYF.

This clonotype has ten or more counts. CDR3 in amino acids: CASSPRQDTGELFF. CDR3 DNA sequence: TGCGCCAGCAGCCCTAGACAGGACACCGGGGAGCTGTTTTTT. The genes are TRBV5-1 and TRBJ2-2; D might be TRBD1 (6 bases). V shed 4 bases and J shed 3 bases, with 10 bases lying between them. Germline assignment: CDR1 SGHRS and CDR2 YFSETQ. This CDR3 region has 14 residues.

The chain recombines TRBV5-4 with TRBJ2-3; 11 bases are a match to TRBD2. CDR1 is SGHNT and CDR2 is YYREEE in the germline V gene (reference sequence). This CDR3 comprises 15 residues. V was clipped by 10 bases and J by 0 bases; unmatched bases: 7. The CDR3 is CAGASGGPSTDTQYF. In DNA, the CDR3 is TGTGCCGGGGCTAGCGGGGGGCCTAGCACAGATACGCAGTATTTT.

This clonotype was observed a handful of times. The V gene is TRBV19, the J gene TRBJ1-2; tentative D call: TRBD1 (6 bases). V lost 4 bases to trimming and J lost 4 bases, with 13 bases between them. Germline CDR1 is LNHDA and CDR2 is SQIVND (reference sequence). This CDR3 region has 14 residues. CDR3 amino acids: CASSTAQGLYGYTF. CDR3 bases: TGTGCCAGTAGTACCGCACAGGGACTCTATGGCTACACCTTC.

This clonotype was picked up a small number of times. V and J are TRBV6-1 and TRBJ2-7; unclear D gene. V was clipped by 4 bases and J by 7 bases, with 8 bases between them. Germline CDR1 reads MNHNS; CDR2 reads SASEGT. This CDR3 is built from 11 residues. The CDR3 loop reads CASSAVGEQYF. The CDR3 nucleotides are TGTGCCAGCAGTGCCGTCGGGGAGCAGTACTTC.

This chain links TRBV18 with TRBJ1-5, with D perhaps matching TRBD1 (5 bases). The V end was cut by 3 bases, the J end by 4 bases, with 13 bases between. CDR3 size: 15 residues. Germline V gene lookup returns CDR1 KGHSH and CDR2 LQKENI. The CDR3 region is CASSPSSGGNQPQHF. In DNA, the CDR3 is TGTGCCAGCTCACCCTCTTCCGGGGGGAATCAGCCCCAGCATTTT.

In this sample, this clonotype turned up a few times. The chain has TRBV5-1 and TRBJ1-2; D might be TRBD1 (6 bases). V was trimmed by 5 bases and J by 4 bases, leaving 18 bases between them. Germline V gives CDR1 SGHRS, CDR2 YFSETQ. The length of the CDR3 is 15 residues. The CDR3 DNA reads as TGCGCCAGCAGTCCGAGCCCGACCAGGGGCTATGGCTACACCTTC. Translation gives CASSPSPTRGYGYTF.

This clonotype showed up just a few times. The V and J genes are TRBV30 and TRBJ1-5; no clear D. Germline V gene data show CDR1 as GTSNPN and CDR2 as SVGIG (reference sequence). V was pared by 1 base and J by 2 bases, with 9 bases between. This CDR3 has 14 residues. The CDR3 bases are TGTGCCTGGAGTGCCGCAGGTCGCAATCAGCCCCAGCATTTT. Protein: CAWSAAGRNQPQHF.

There are a few counts of this clonotype. The rearrangement joins TRBV14 to TRBJ1-1, with D hard to call. The CDR3 is 14 residues long. Germline CDR1 reads SGHDN; CDR2 reads FVKESK. Trimming removed 11 bases from V and 0 bases from J, with 16 bases in between. CDR3 loop: CAEMPKDLNTEAFF. CDR3 nucleotide sequence: TGTGCCGAGATGCCCAAAGACCTGAACACTGAAGCTTTCTTT.

This clonotype was picked up a small number of times. V gene TRBV6-5 combines with J gene TRBJ1-1; 7 bases match TRBD1. In germline, CDR1 is MNHEY, CDR2 SVGAGI. The CDR3 is made up of 15 amino acids. The V segment lost 5 bases and the J segment 1 base; nucleotides outside the gene matches: 7. CDR3 protein: CASSEGAKRNTEAFF. CDR3 DNA sequence: TGTGCCAGCAGTGAGGGGGCTAAAAGGAACACTGAAGCTTTCTTT.

The chain recombines TRBV7-2 with TRBJ2-4; no clear D. Germline V gives CDR1 SGHTA, CDR2 FQGNSA. This CDR3 comprises 17 residues. The germline V and J ends were trimmed by 0 bases and 0 bases, with 12 bases remaining between them. In DNA, the CDR3 is TGTGCCAGCAGCTTAGCGCTTTTGGACCTAGCCAAAAACATTCAGTACTTC. Protein sequence: CASSLALLDLAKNIQYF. The variable domain in full, completed from reference TRBV7-2 and TRBJ2-4, reads GAGVSQSPSNKVTEKGKDVELRCDPISGHTALYWYRQSLGQGLEFLIYFQGNSAPDKSGLPSDRFSAERTGGSVSTLTIQRTQQEDSAVYLCASSLALLDLAKNIQYFGAGTRLSVL.

The chain combines TRBV5-4 with TRBJ1-6; D might be TRBD1 (6 bases). CDR1 is SGHNT and CDR2 is YYREEE in the germline V gene (reference sequence). The germline V and J ends were trimmed by 4 bases and 14 bases, with 19 bases remaining between them. CDR3 length equals 14 residues. The CDR3 DNA sequence: TGTGCCAGCAGCCCGCAGGGGTTGTATCGTGCCCTCCACTTT. Translated: CASSPQGLYRALHF.

This clonotype was counted ten times or more. The chain has TRBV29-1 and TRBJ2-7, with 7 bases that match TRBD1. This CDR3 is 13 amino acids long. The germline V gene has CDR1 SQVTM and CDR2 ANQGSEA. Trimming removed 6 bases from V and 6 bases from J; junction bases left unmatched: 11. This CDR3 is CSVGGRGVSEQYF. CDR3 DNA sequence: TGCAGCGTAGGGGGCAGGGGAGTATCCGAGCAGTACTTC.

V gene TRBV28 combines with J gene TRBJ1-4; 8 bases line up with TRBD1. The CDR3 runs to 13 residues. Looked up from germline, CDR1 is MDHEN and CDR2 is SYDVKM. The V and J ends lost 3 bases and 10 bases, in that order; junction bases with no gene match: 4. Here the CDR3 reads CASSFPGQGKLFF. DNA of the CDR3: TGTGCCAGCAGTTTCCCCGGACAGGGAAAACTGTTTTTT. Filled out from reference TRBV28 and TRBJ1-4, the complete variable domain reads DVKVTQSSRYLVKRTGEKVFLECVQDMDHENMFWYRQDPGLGLRLIYFSYDVKMKEKGDIPEGYSVSREKKERFSLILESASTNQTSMYLCASSFPGQGKLFFGSGTQLSVL.

This clonotype was seen more than once but under ten times. The chain uses TRBV20-1 and TRBJ1-1, with a weak D call TRBD1 (5 bases). The CDR3 has 12 residues. Germline CDR1 is DFQATT and CDR2 is SNEGSKA (reference sequence). V lost 6 bases and J 1 base, leaving 9 bases between the germline ends. The CDR3 sequence: CSANQGNTEAFF. The CDR3 DNA reads as TGCAGTGCCAACCAGGGGAACACTGAAGCTTTCTTT.

This clonotype was found many times. This chain links TRBV6-2 or TRBV6-3 with TRBJ2-1, with D possibly TRBD2 on 5 matching bases. This CDR3 region has 13 residues. Germline V gene data show CDR1 as MNHEY and CDR2 as SVGEGT. Trimming took off 5 bases at V and 3 bases at J, with 8 bases between the two ends. DNA of the CDR3: TGTGCCAGCAGTCTCCGGGACTACAATGAGCAGTTCTTC. Its translation: CASSLRDYNEQFF.

The genes are TRBV7-9 and TRBJ2-1; 10 positions agree with TRBD2. The CDR3 consists of 16 residues. CDR1 SEHNR and CDR2 FQNEAQ come from the germline V gene (reference sequence). J lost 9 bases, V lost 4 bases, and 12 bases had no gene match. This CDR3 is CASSYEAGGPVGEQFF. CDR3 DNA sequence: TGTGCCAGCAGCTACGAAGCGGGGGGGCCAGTCGGTGAGCAGTTCTTC.

The rearrangement uses TRBV5-5 and TRBJ1-5; D ambiguous. CDR1 and CDR2 from the germline V gene are SGHKS and YYEKEE (reference sequence). The CDR3 has 13 amino acids. V lost 1 base and J lost 4, with 6 bases in between. The CDR3 sequence is CASSLRRNQPQHF. The CDR3 DNA reads as TGTGCCAGCAGCTTGAGGAGAAATCAGCCCCAGCATTTT.

The rearrangement uses TRBV2 and TRBJ2-5, with D maybe TRBD1 (6 bases). CDR3 size: 13 residues. Germline-derived CDR1 and CDR2 are SNHLY and FYNNEI. V lost 4 bases and J lost 0, with 6 bases in between. The CDR3: CASSGDNQETQYF. For the CDR3, the DNA is TGTGCCAGCAGTGGGGACAACCAAGAGACCCAGTACTTC.

V and J are TRBV6-5 and TRBJ1-6; D remains ambiguous. This CDR3 comprises 13 residues. In germline, CDR1 is MNHEY, CDR2 SVGAGI. Trimming took off 6 bases at V and 8 bases at J, with 11 bases between the two ends. The CDR3 sequence is CASRDGGYSPLHF. The CDR3 region has the DNA TGTGCCAGCAGAGACGGAGGTTATTCACCCCTCCACTTT.

This clonotype has a count of ten or more. The rearrangement joins TRBV27 to TRBJ2-7; 8 bases are a match to TRBD2. This CDR3 region has 16 residues. Germline CDR1 is MNHEY and CDR2 is SMNVEV (reference sequence). The V segment lost 2 bases and the J segment 3 bases; nucleotides outside the gene matches: 9. CDR3 loop: CASSLTFSGGYYEQYF. For the CDR3, the DNA is TGTGCCAGCAGTTTAACCTTCAGCGGGGGTTACTACGAGCAGTACTTC.

This chain joins TRBV5-1 and TRBJ2-5, with D possibly being TRBD2 (6 bases). The CDR3 contains 16 residues. Germline V gives CDR1 SGHRS, CDR2 YFSETQ. Trimming stripped 4 bases from V and 5 bases from J, with 21 bases between. The CDR3 spells CASSRRLAGSSETQYF. CDR3 coding DNA: TGCGCCAGCAGCCGACGGCTCGCGGGGTCTTCGGAGACCCAGTACTTC.

The chain is built from TRBV10-2 and TRBJ2-7, with TRBD2 identical over 10 bases. The CDR3 is 14 amino acids. Germline CDR1 and CDR2: WSHSY and SAAADI. Losses at the gene ends were 6 bases for V and 6 bases for J; bases not matched to a gene: 8. CDR3 nucleotide sequence: TGCGCCAGCAGCCCTAGCGGGGGCCCCTCCGAGCAGTACTTC. It yields the protein CASSPSGGPSEQYF.

The table lists this clonotype with a few counts. The chain combines TRBV28 with TRBJ2-7; perhaps TRBD1 as D (5 bases). The germline V and J ends were trimmed by 8 bases and 1 base, with 12 bases remaining between them. There are 13 residues in the CDR3. Germline loops: CDR1 MDHEN, CDR2 SYDVKM. CDR3 in DNA: TGTGCCAGCGGTATGGGGCAGTCCTACGAGCAGTACTTC. It translates to CASGMGQSYEQYF.

This clonotype was found many times. The chain recombines TRBV27 with TRBJ1-4, with TRBD1 matching 7 bases. Unmatched junction bases numbered 9, after V lost 6 bases and J lost 5 bases. The CDR3 covers 15 residues. Germline CDR1 is MNHEY and CDR2 is SMNVEV (reference sequence). CDR3 region: CASRPPAQGNEKLFF. The CDR3 nucleotides are TGTGCCAGCAGACCCCCGGCACAGGGGAATGAAAAACTGTTTTTT.

The CDR3 is CSARAGTGPTSQPQHF. DNA for the CDR3: TGCAGTGCTAGGGCTGGCACAGGGCCTACATCGCAGCCCCAGCATTTT. V gene TRBV20-1 combines with J gene TRBJ1-5, with a tentative D call TRBD1 (6 bases). Germline CDR1 DFQATT, CDR2 SNEGSKA (reference sequence). The CDR3 covers 16 residues. V was pared by 3 bases and J by 7 bases, with 22 bases between.